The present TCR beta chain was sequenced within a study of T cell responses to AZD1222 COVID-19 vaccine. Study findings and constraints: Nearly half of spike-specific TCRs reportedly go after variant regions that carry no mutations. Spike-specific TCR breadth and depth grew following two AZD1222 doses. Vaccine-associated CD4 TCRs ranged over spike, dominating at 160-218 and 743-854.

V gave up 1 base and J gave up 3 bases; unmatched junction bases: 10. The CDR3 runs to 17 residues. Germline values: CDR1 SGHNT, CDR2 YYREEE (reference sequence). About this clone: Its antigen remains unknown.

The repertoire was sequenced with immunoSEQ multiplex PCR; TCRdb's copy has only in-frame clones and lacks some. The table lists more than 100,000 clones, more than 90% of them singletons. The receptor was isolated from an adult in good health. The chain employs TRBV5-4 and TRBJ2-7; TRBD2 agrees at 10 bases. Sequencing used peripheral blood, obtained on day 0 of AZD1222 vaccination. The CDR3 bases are TGTGCCAGCAGCTTGCGGCTAGCGGGGGCCTTACTCTACGAGCAGTACTTC. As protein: CASSLRLAGALLYEQYF.